This record covers a single T cell receptor beta chain. No antigen is known for it. Within one base of it there is no much larger clone, and no base qualities were kept. From V the trimming removes 0 bases and from J it removes 1 base, while the gene matches leave 6 bases of the junction unaccounted for. The germline V gene (reference sequence) provides CDR1 SGHNT and CDR2 YYREEE. The CDR3 has 17 amino acids, counting the end cysteine and phenylalanine. Solely the CDR3 DNA is kept, with 51 bases framed from the first base. This entry belongs to a study of cytomegalovirus exposure and HLA in healthy donors (dated by TCRdb to the late 2010s). A note on the overall study: According to a later analysis, one platform produced both the roughly 130 validation repertoires and the 700 or so repertoires of the first cohort. The study aimed to test whether cataloging public T cell receptors could reveal signatures of past pathogen exposure. A separate validation cohort of approximately 120 different subjects was used in addition to the 666-subject first cohort. To predict cytomegalovirus infection status, the study combined high-throughput TCR immunosequencing, statistical association of individual TCRs with disease status, and machine learning. General findings and caveats noted by the study authors: According to the authors, the approach could potentially be generalized to other disease states and immunological phenotypes. While some public TCRs were present in many individuals, most TCR sequences turned up only very rarely across donors. The classifier was reported to diagnose cytomegalovirus status with high specificity and sensitivity in both the original cohort and the validation cohort. In a later analysis, TCRs clustered in the first cohort were found to also tend to co-occur in the 110 or so validation repertoires, with approximately 93% of cluster scores above 0. In vitro tests confirmed that a few of the cytomegalovirus-associated TCR beta chains recognize cytomegalovirus antigens. In the study, about 150 TCR beta chains were listed as associated with cytomegalovirus. A later analysis had no HLA typing for the validation cohort, so co-occurrence there was scored across all 110 or so repertoires.

Libraries were built with the immunoSEQ multiplex PCR assay. The original pipeline was this. A statistical classification framework was built for diagnosing cytomegalovirus status from the catalog of TCR beta chain sequences. TCRdb re-hosts the immuneACCESS table, in-frame sequences only. Its copies lack some clones; in the studies checked, an unresolved V gene accounts for under half of them, and the cause for the rest is not known. V and J calls and clone size follow that table, whereas D and trimming were derived from the DNA. This sample has approximately 90,000 clones in its table, and 93% of those were observed once. Around 1.2% of the sample is in the top ten clones. The donors were included in the validation cohort of some 120 subjects, a group kept apart from the roughly 730-subject first cohort.

The chain is encoded by TRBV5-4 joined to TRBJ2-2, and 7 junctional nucleotides match TRBD1. This sequence originates from a woman between 25 and 40 years old in good health and CMV-seropositive. Material: PBMCs. The DNA sequence is TGTGCCAGCAGCTTGGGACTGGGGACAGTGAACACCGGGGAGCTGTTTTTT. Its protein product is CASSLGLGTVNTGELFF.